The 28 T cell receptor beta chains reported below all come from one sample, sequenced in a study of Graves' ophthalmopathy and Graves' hyperthyroidism. Using RNA transcripts, the TCR beta CDR3 regions were amplified. Amplification began with first-round RT-PCR using HTBI primers, then second-round multiplex PCR was performed. TCRdb independently ran MiXCR on the multiplex PCR reads; one entry per CDR3 protein. The repertoire holds 500,000 to 600,000 distinct CDR3 sequences, approximately 35% seen once, with about 4.6% in the top ten. The sample comprised peripheral blood or thyroid tissue (not recorded which). The receptors here all came from an adult man with Graves' hyperthyroidism.

The V call is TRBV10-3, the J call TRBJ2-7; D remains unclear. The CDR3 consists of 17 residues. CDR1 and CDR2 (germline): ENHRY, SYGVKD. The V gene lost 6 bases and the J gene lost 2 bases, with 23 bases spanning the gap. The CDR3 loop is CAISLATPRDIPYEQYF. CDR3 sequence (DNA): TGTGCCATCAGCTTGGCCACCCCCCGAGACATTCCCTACGAGCAGTACTTC.

A note on this clonotype: An end of the junction does not agree with germline; a read error may underlie this. The chain recombines TRBV7-7 with TRBJ2-5, with TRBD2 identical over 9 bases. Gene TRBJ2-1 matches the end of the DNA better, so the J call may be wrong. CDR3 size: 18 residues. Germline V CDR1 and CDR2: SSHAT, FNYEAQ (reference sequence). The CDR3 spells CASSLVGLAGPSYNEQFF. The DNA of the CDR3 is TGTGCTAGCAGCTTAGTGGGCCTAGCGGGACCCTCCTACAATGAGCAGTTCTTC.

The rearrangement joins TRBV7-6 to TRBJ2-7; possibly TRBD1 for D (5 bases). The CDR3 covers 12 residues. Germline V CDR1 and CDR2: SGHVS, FNYEAQ. Trimming removed 5 bases from V and 7 bases from J, with 12 bases in between. CDR3 DNA sequence: TGTGCCAGCAGCGTCATAGGGGCTGAGCAGTACTTC. Amino acids: CASSVIGAEQYF.

This clonotype has only a few counts. The junction departs from germline at one end; a sequencing error may be responsible. The genes are TRBV7-2 and TRBJ2-1; tentatively, D is TRBD2 (6 bases). Per the germline V gene, CDR1 is SGHTA and CDR2 is FQGNSA. This CDR3 is built from 15 residues. This chain's CDR3 is CASSLDRGSYNEQFF. The CDR3 bases are TGCGCCAGCAGCTTGGATCGGGGGTCCTACAATGAGCAGTTCTTC.

Of note for this clonotype: A read error is possible here, since a much larger clone lies one base away. The chain combines TRBV3-1 with TRBJ1-1; D is unclear. Germline V lookup: CDR1 LGHDT, CDR2 YNNKEL (reference sequence). The CDR3 runs 13 residues. Between the trimmed V and J ends, which lost 2 bases and 1 base, there was a span of 5 bases. This CDR3 reads CASSQKENTEAFF. CDR3 DNA: TGTGCCAGCAGCCAAAAGGAGAACACTGAAGCTTTCTTT.

This clonotype was seen only once. One end of the junction is discordant with germline, which a read error may explain. V gene TRBV10-3 combines with J gene TRBJ2-5; 7 nucleotides align to TRBD2. CDR3 length: 15 amino acids. CDR1 is ENHRY and CDR2 is SYGVKD in the germline V gene. This CDR3 reads CASTHSRGNQETKYF. The DNA of the CDR3 is TGTGCCAGCACCCACTCGCGGGGGAACCAAGAGACCAAGTACTTC.

At least ten counts were recorded for this clonotype. The CDR3 DNA reads TGTGCCAGCCACCTACCAGGGACAGACAATCAGCCCCAGCATTTT. Protein product: CASHLPGTDNQPQHF. This chain links TRBV28 with TRBJ1-5; 7 nucleotides match TRBD1. Germline values: CDR1 MDHEN, CDR2 SYDVKM. The CDR3 totals 15 residues. V trimming: 8 bases; J trimming: 3 bases; junction bases outside the gene matches: 10.

This clonotype occurred many times. The chain carries TRBV24-1 and TRBJ2-7; a possible D gene is TRBD2 (5 bases). Germline loops: CDR1 KGHDR, CDR2 SFDVKD. V lost 6 bases and J 0 bases, leaving 14 bases between the germline ends. There are 15 residues in the CDR3. CDR3 in DNA: TGTGCCACCAGTAAGGGCGGACTGAGCTCCTACGAGCAGTACTTC. Its protein product is CATSKGGLSSYEQYF.

The V and J genes are TRBV14 and TRBJ1-2; 7 positions agree with TRBD1. CDR1 is SGHDN and CDR2 is FVKESK in the germline V gene. V lost 2 bases and J lost 6; bases outside the gene matches: 6. This CDR3 region has 14 residues. CDR3 sequence: CASSQTRTGDGYTF. DNA of the CDR3: TGTGCCAGCAGCCAAACCCGGACAGGCGATGGCTACACCTTC. Using reference TRBV14 and TRBJ1-2 for the parts outside the CDR3, the full variable domain is EAGVTQFPSHSVIEKGQTVTLRCDPISGHDNLYWYRRVMGKEIKFLLHFVKESKQDESGMPNNRFLAERTGGTYSTLKVQPAELEDSGVYFCASSQTRTGDGYTFGSGTRLTVV.

This clonotype was counted at least ten times. This chain uses TRBV6-5 with TRBJ1-5; D perhaps matches TRBD1 (5 bases). The V and J ends lost 5 bases and 3 bases respectively, with 17 bases between them. The CDR3 consists of 16 residues. CDR1 is MNHEY, CDR2 SVGAGI, per germline. The CDR3 reads CASSDYRWDNNQPQHF. CDR3 nucleotide sequence: TGTGCCAGCAGTGATTACAGGTGGGATAACAATCAGCCCCAGCATTTT.

The chain links TRBV7-3 to TRBJ1-2, with 10 bases lining up with TRBD1. CDR3 length: 15 residues. Unmatched junction bases numbered 7, after V lost 1 base and J lost 8 bases. Looked up from germline, CDR1 is SGHTA and CDR2 is FQGTGA. CDR3: CASSLIGTGVWGYTF. DNA of the CDR3: TGTGCCAGCAGCTTAATCGGGACAGGGGTTTGGGGCTACACCTTC.

Comment on this clonotype: A read error may be the cause here, since a much bigger clone is one base away. A read error is likely, as this CDR3 ends without the conserved phenylalanine or tryptophan. The CDR3 loop is CASSLAAGRLTGELFS. The CDR3 DNA is TGCGCCAGCAGCTTGGCTGCGGGACGACTGACCGGGGAGCTGTTTTCT. The chain employs TRBV5-1 and TRBJ2-2; TRBD2 is a possible D gene (6 bases). Trimming stripped 0 bases from V and 5 bases from J, with 14 bases between. This CDR3 contains 16 residues. Germline CDR1 SGHRS, CDR2 YFSETQ.

The gene calls are TRBV10-1 and TRBJ2-5; D unclear. The germline V and J ends were trimmed by 3 bases and 7 bases, with 12 bases remaining between them. CDR1 and CDR2 (germline): WNHNN, SYGVQD (reference sequence). The CDR3 runs to 13 residues. The CDR3 nucleotides are TGCGCCAGCAGTGATGGGCCAGCAGGGACCCAGTACTTC. Encoded protein: CASSDGPAGTQYF.

The sample holds one count of this clonotype. Because it lacks the conserved phenylalanine or tryptophan at the end, this CDR3 is likely a read error. Because the CDR3's place on the DNA is in doubt, the DNA is left out and the CDR3 is given as listed by TCRdb. This chain joins TRBV29-1 and TRBJ1-1; the table gives TRBD1 as D, unverified against the DNA. The CDR3 is 8 amino acids in total, end residues counted. Germline V gene lookup returns CDR1 SQVTM and CDR2 ANQGSEA. CDR3 protein: CSVRIRGD.

This clonotype has a count of ten or more. The V call is TRBV13, the J call TRBJ2-7; 7 bases agree with TRBD1. Trimming removed 3 bases from V and 12 bases from J; junction bases left unmatched: 11. CDR3 size: 13 residues. The V gene's germline CDR1 is PRHDT and CDR2 FYEKMQ (reference sequence). The CDR3 loop reads CASSLGRQGPLYF. In DNA, the CDR3 is TGTGCCAGCAGCTTGGGGAGACAGGGACCACTGTACTTC.

In its sample, this clonotype was seen many times. The rearrangement uses TRBV29-1 and TRBJ1-4, with D maybe TRBD1 (5 bases). V dropped 6 bases and J dropped 7 bases, with 15 bases sitting between them. The germline gives CDR1 SQVTM, CDR2 ANQGSEA. The length of the CDR3 is 13 residues. As DNA, the CDR3 is TGCAGCGTGGGGACGAATGGAGGTGAAAAACTGTTTTTT. Translation: CSVGTNGGEKLFF.

In its sample, this clonotype was seen many times. One end of the junction varies from germline; a read error may be responsible. CDR3 sequence reads: CAISEVTGEIKF. DNA for the CDR3: TGTGCCATCAGTGAGGTGACAGGGGAGATCAAGTTT. The chain links TRBV10-3 to TRBJ1-1; 8 bases line up with TRBD1. Germline V gives CDR1 ENHRY, CDR2 SYGVKD. The CDR3 spans 12 residues.

In the case of this clonotype: An end of the junction differs from the germline gene, which may be a read error. The chain uses TRBV2 and TRBJ2-3; D possibly corresponds to TRBD1 (5 bases). This CDR3 has 12 residues. CDR1 is SNHLY and CDR2 is FYNNEI in the germline V gene. The CDR3 DNA reads TGTGCCAGAAGTGGGGCCGGGGATACGCAGTATTTT. It codes for CARSGAGDTQYF.

This clonotype was found once. The chain combines TRBV10-2 with TRBJ1-2; 8 nucleotides agree with TRBD1. There are 14 residues in the CDR3. Per the germline V gene, CDR1 is WSHSY and CDR2 is SAAADI. V lost 6 bases and J lost 3; bases outside the gene matches: 6. The DNA for the CDR3 is TGCGCCAGCAGCTTGGGACAGGACTACTATGGCTACACCTTC. Its translation: CASSLGQDYYGYTF.

V is TRBV9 and J is TRBJ1-3; D possibly corresponds to TRBD1 (5 bases). The CDR3 sequence is 12 residues long. The V end was cut by 4 bases, the J end by 7 bases, with 9 bases between. Germline loops: CDR1 SGDLS, CDR2 YYNGEE. CDR3 sequence reads: CASSPRVNTIYF. As DNA, the CDR3 is TGTGCCAGCAGCCCCAGGGTGAACACCATATATTTT.

This chain uses TRBV5-1 with TRBJ2-1; 8 bases agree with TRBD2. CDR3 length: 15 residues. Germline loops: CDR1 SGHRS, CDR2 YFSETQ. With 0 bases clipped from V and 8 bases from J, the junction kept 7 bases outside the gene matches. Written as DNA, the CDR3 is TGCGCCAGCAGCTTGGCGCCCGGGGGGGTCGATGAGCAGTTCTTC. The encoded protein is CASSLAPGGVDEQFF. Together with reference TRBV5-1 and TRBJ2-1, the CDR3 gives the full variable domain: KAGVTQTPRYLIKTRGQQVTLSCSPISGHRSVSWYQQTPGQGLQFLFEYFSETQRNKGNFPGRFSGRQFSNSRSEMNVSTLELGDSALYLCASSLAPGGVDEQFFGPGTRLTVL.

This clonotype occurred a few times. V is TRBV20-1 and J is TRBJ2-3; 7 bases agree with TRBD2. CDR1 is DFQATT and CDR2 is SNEGSKA in the germline V gene (reference sequence). This CDR3 is 16 amino acids long. The V and J ends lost 0 bases and 4 bases, in that order; junction bases with no gene match: 10. Here the CDR3 reads CSARDQIRTSADTQYF. DNA of the CDR3: TGCAGTGCTAGAGATCAGATTCGAACTAGCGCAGATACGCAGTATTTT.

The rearrangement uses TRBV14 and TRBJ2-3, with D uncertain. CDR1 is SGHDN and CDR2 is FVKESK in the germline V gene. V was shortened by 0 bases and J by 2 bases, with 9 bases between the two germline ends. The CDR3 runs to 15 residues. The CDR3 here is CASSQDPADTDTQYF. The DNA for the CDR3 is TGTGCCAGCAGCCAAGATCCAGCCGACACAGATACGCAGTATTTT.

The sample holds a few counts of this clonotype. This sequence may be a read error, since a much larger clone differs from it by one base. This CDR3 is missing its conserved last phenylalanine or tryptophan, likely due to a read error. The J gene is TRBJ2-7, the V gene TRBV10-3, with TRBD1 matching over 7 bases. J gave up 1 base and V 6 bases, and 9 bases lay outside the gene matches. CDR3 length: 15 amino acids. The germline V gene has CDR1 ENHRY and CDR2 SYGVKD. The CDR3 here is CAIRHRDSTSYEQYL. As DNA, the CDR3 is TGTGCCATCAGACACCGGGACAGCACTTCCTACGAGCAGTACCTC.

This clonotype came up many times. J is TRBJ2-7 and V is TRBV29-1, with D tentatively TRBD2 (6 bases). The CDR3 length is 11 residues. Per the germline V gene, CDR1 is SQVTM and CDR2 is ANQGSEA. V gave up 4 bases and J gave up 6 bases, with 10 bases separating them. CDR3 in amino acids: CSVVKGGEQYF. CDR3 in DNA: TGCAGCGTTGTAAAGGGAGGCGAGCAGTACTTC.

V is TRBV10-3 and J is TRBJ2-7, with D perhaps given as TRBD1 or TRBD2 (5 bases each). With 0 bases removed from V and 5 bases from J, the gap between germline ends came to 11 bases. The CDR3 is 14 residues long. Looked up from germline, CDR1 is ENHRY and CDR2 is SYGVKD. Written as DNA, the CDR3 is TGTGCCATCAGTGAGTCCGGTGGGGACGACGAGCAGTACTTC. Its protein product is CAISESGGDDEQYF.

About this clonotype itself: This clone may be a read error of a much larger clone one base away. This CDR3 is CAISDGRNSPLHF. For the CDR3, the DNA is TGTGCCATCAGTGACGGCCGGAATTCACCCCTCCACTTT. The chain couples TRBV10-3 to TRBJ1-6; D remains unclear. Between the trimmed V and J ends, which lost 3 bases and 7 bases, there was a span of 7 bases. Germline loops: CDR1 ENHRY, CDR2 SYGVKD. The CDR3 is made up of 13 amino acids.

V is TRBV3-1 and J is TRBJ2-5; a weak D match, TRBD2 (5 bases). With 1 base removed from V and 13 bases from J, the gap between germline ends came to 16 bases. The CDR3 loop spans 13 amino acids. CDR1 and CDR2 (germline): LGHDT, YNNKEL (reference sequence). The CDR3 region has the DNA TGTGCCAGCAGCCAAGGAGGGAACGGGCCGCGGTACTTC. This sequence encodes CASSQGGNGPRYF.